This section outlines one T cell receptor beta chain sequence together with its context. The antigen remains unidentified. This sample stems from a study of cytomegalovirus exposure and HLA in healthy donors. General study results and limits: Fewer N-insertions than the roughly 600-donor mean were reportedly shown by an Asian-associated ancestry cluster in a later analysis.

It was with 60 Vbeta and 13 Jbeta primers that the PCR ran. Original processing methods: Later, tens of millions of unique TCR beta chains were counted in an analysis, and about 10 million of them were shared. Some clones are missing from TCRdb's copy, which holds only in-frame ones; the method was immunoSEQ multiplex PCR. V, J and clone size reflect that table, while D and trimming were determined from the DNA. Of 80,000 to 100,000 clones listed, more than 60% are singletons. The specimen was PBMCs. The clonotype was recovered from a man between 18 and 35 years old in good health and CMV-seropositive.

Here the CDR3 reads CASSLDYGSYEQYF. The CDR3 DNA reads as TGTGCCAGCAGCTTAGATTACGGCTCCTACGAGCAGTACTTC. The chain joins TRBV11-2 to TRBJ2-7, with D uncertain. Trimming shortened V by 0 bases and J by 0 bases, and 6 bases separated the two germline ends. The CDR3 totals 14 residues. Per germline, CDR1 SGHAT and CDR2 FQNNGV. The full variable domain, rest sourced from reference TRBV11-2 and TRBJ2-7, is EAGVAQSPRYKIIEKRQSVAFWCNPISGHATLYWYQQILGQGPKLLIQFQNNGVVDDSQLPKDRFSAERLKGVDSTLKIQPAKLEDSAVYLCASSLDYGSYEQYFGPGTRLTVT.